Listed here is a single T cell receptor (beta chain). The antigen is not known. The method was immunoSEQ multiplex PCR; TCRdb's version includes in-frame clones alone and lacks a portion of them. Of some 150,000 clones listed, around 89% are singletons. This sample was taken from a study of T cell responses to AZD1222 COVID-19 vaccine. Whole-study findings and limits: Most donors were white British and more were female, and clonal diversity was possibly underestimated.

This CDR3 is 15 amino acids long. The germline V gene encodes CDR1 KGHSH and CDR2 LQKENI. The V and J ends lost 3 bases and 3 bases respectively, with 14 bases between them. The J gene is TRBJ1-2, the V gene TRBV18; a possible D gene is TRBD1 (5 bases). This specimen consisted of peripheral blood, obtained on day 0 of MenACWY control vaccination. The sequence derives from an adult in good health. CDR3 in amino acids: CASSPRVTGDYGYTF. The CDR3 bases are TGTGCCAGCTCACCCCGGGTGACGGGGGACTATGGCTACACCTTC.